Shown below are 22 T cell receptor beta chains from a single sample sequenced in a study of CD8+ T cells in alopecia areata. Sequencing relied on a cDNA template that was reverse transcribed from extracted RNA. Data came from immunoSEQ multiplex PCR; TCRdb stores just in-frame clones and leaves some out. The top ten hold roughly 16% of the sample, which has 150,000 or so clones, 75% to 90% seen once. Sequencing used CD8+ T cells sorted from blood, obtained at week 0. The receptor set was obtained from a human donor with alopecia areata.

In this sample, this clone turned up once. V gene TRBV9 combines with J gene TRBJ1-1, with D perhaps matching TRBD1 (5 bases). The germline CDR1 and CDR2 sequences are SGDLS and YYNGEE. V shed 4 bases and J shed 2 bases, with 9 bases lying between them. This CDR3 spans 13 amino acids. CDR3 region: CASSLDTNTEAFF. The CDR3, as DNA: TGTGCCAGCAGCCTGGACACTAACACTGAAGCTTTCTTT.

The CDR3 protein is CASSLAGTGTRSGNTIYF. CDR3 DNA: TGTGCCAGCAGCTTAGCGGGGACAGGCACCAGATCTGGAAACACCATATATTTT. The chain links TRBV7-6 to TRBJ1-3, with TRBD1 matching 8 bases. Germline-derived CDR1 and CDR2 are SGHVS and FNYEAQ. Trimming removed 0 bases from V and 1 base from J; junction bases left unmatched: 8. The CDR3 consists of 18 residues.

The chain has TRBV5-1 and TRBJ2-1; no clear D. CDR3 length: 14 residues. Per germline, CDR1 SGHRS and CDR2 YFSETQ. Trimming cost V 6 bases and J 8 bases, with 18 bases left between them. In DNA, the CDR3 is TGCGCCAGCACTGGCACAGTCCTTGAGGATGAGCAGTTCTTC. This codes for CASTGTVLEDEQFF. Using reference TRBV5-1 and TRBJ2-1 for the parts outside the CDR3, the full variable domain is KAGVTQTPRYLIKTRGQQVTLSCSPISGHRSVSWYQQTPGQGLQFLFEYFSETQRNKGNFPGRFSGRQFSNSRSEMNVSTLELGDSALYLCASTGTVLEDEQFFGPGTRLTVL.

The rearrangement joins TRBV7-7 to TRBJ2-1; D not certain. CDR3 length: 12 residues. V lost 5 bases, J lost 7 bases, and 9 bases lay in between. The germline V gene encodes CDR1 SSHAT and CDR2 FNYEAQ (reference sequence). CDR3 protein: CASSPDENEQFF. As DNA, the CDR3 is TGTGCCAGCAGCCCGGACGAAAATGAGCAGTTCTTC.

J is TRBJ2-1 and V is TRBV29-1; 8 bases are shared with TRBD2. The CDR3 is 19 residues long. Germline lookup yields CDR1 SQVTM and CDR2 ANQGSEA. V dropped 5 bases and J dropped 0; count of bases not matched to a gene: 18. The CDR3 sequence: CSVKRVGASGLSSYNEQFF. The DNA of the CDR3 is TGCAGCGTTAAAAGAGTGGGGGCTAGCGGGTTGAGCTCCTACAATGAGCAGTTCTTC.

The CDR3 loop reads CAVGRGPFGDEQYF. Here the CDR3 DNA reads TGTGCCGTCGGGCGGGGCCCATTTGGGGACGAGCAGTACTTC. This chain connects TRBV2 to TRBJ2-7, with D maybe TRBD2 (6 bases). The germline V gene has CDR1 SNHLY and CDR2 FYNNEI. V dropped 11 bases and J dropped 5 bases, with 22 bases sitting between them. The CDR3 is made up of 14 amino acids.

The rearrangement uses TRBV15 and TRBJ2-7; D is perhaps TRBD2 (5 bases). The CDR3 is 14 amino acids. Between the trimmed V and J ends, which lost 3 bases and 5 bases, there was a span of 14 bases. Germline CDR1 and CDR2: LNHNV and YYDKDF (reference sequence). CDR3 amino acids: CATSSLGEYHEQYF. Here the CDR3 DNA reads TGTGCCACCAGCAGCCTTGGGGAGTACCACGAGCAGTACTTC.

This sequence joins TRBV7-9 and TRBJ2-7; 8 nucleotides agree with TRBD1. CDR1 SEHNR and CDR2 FQNEAQ come from the germline V gene (reference sequence). The length of the CDR3 is 16 residues. V was pared by 5 bases and J by 5 bases, with 14 bases of the junction left unmatched. The chain's CDR3 is CASSPKDRVVSDEQYF. CDR3 bases: TGTGCCAGCAGCCCCAAGGACAGGGTAGTTTCGGACGAGCAGTACTTC. Full variable domain (remainder filled in from reference TRBV7-9 and TRBJ2-7): DTGVSQNPRHKITKRGQNVTFRCDPISEHNRLYWYRQTLGQGPEFLTYFQNEAQLEKSRLLSDRFSAERPKGSFSTLEIQRTEQGDSAMYLCASSPKDRVVSDEQYFGPGTRLTVT.

By share of the sample, this clone is medium-sized. This sequence joins TRBV5-1 and TRBJ2-1, with D perhaps being TRBD1 or TRBD2 (5 bases each). V dropped 6 bases and J dropped 12 bases, with 16 bases sitting between them. This CDR3 contains 12 residues. From germline, CDR1 is SGHRS and CDR2 YFSETQ. The DNA for the CDR3 is TGCGCCAGCACCGGGGACCGATTAGGGCAGTTCTTC. Translated: CASTGDRLGQFF.

Turning to this clone: One junction end does not reproduce the germline sequence, and a read error may be involved. J is TRBJ2-7 and V is TRBV7-7; perhaps TRBD1 as D (6 bases). The CDR3 sequence is 13 residues long. CDR1 and CDR2 from the germline V gene are SSHAT and FNYEAQ (reference sequence). The CDR3 here is CASSDASGAEQYF. As DNA, the CDR3 is TGTGCTAGCAGCGACGCCTCAGGGGCCGAGCAGTACTTC.

This clone was observed a handful of times. This chain uses TRBV19 with TRBJ2-1; D is uncertain. Germline CDR1 reads LNHDA; CDR2 reads SQIVND (reference sequence). The CDR3 runs to 12 residues. V was shortened by 7 bases and J by 4 bases, with 8 bases between the two germline ends. CDR3 sequence: CASKNGYNEQFF. Written as DNA, the CDR3 is TGTGCCAGTAAGAACGGGTACAATGAGCAGTTCTTC.

V gene TRBV2 combines with J gene TRBJ2-3; D uncertain. The V end lost 3 bases, the J end lost 0 bases, and 10 bases lay between the germline ends. This CDR3 has 15 amino acids. CDR1 is SNHLY, CDR2 FYNNEI, per germline. The CDR3 loop reads CASSDRTQSTDTQYF. The CDR3 DNA is TGTGCCAGCAGTGACAGGACGCAGAGCACAGATACGCAGTATTTT.

The rearrangement uses TRBV13 and TRBJ2-7; D unresolved. The V end lost 7 bases, the J end lost 0 bases, and 13 bases lay between the germline ends. The germline V gene has CDR1 PRHDT and CDR2 FYEKMQ (reference sequence). CDR3 size: 14 residues. The CDR3 sequence is CASNVGGSSYEQYF. The CDR3 coding sequence is TGTGCCAGCAACGTGGGCGGAAGCTCCTACGAGCAGTACTTC.

The chain recombines TRBV4-1 with TRBJ1-3; D is undetermined. The CDR3 loop spans 14 amino acids. CDR1 MGHRA and CDR2 YSYEKL come from the germline V gene. V was shortened by 1 base and J by 0 bases, with 4 bases between the two germline ends. The CDR3 DNA is TGCGCCAGCAGCCAAGGTCCCTCTGGAAACACCATATATTTT. This codes for CASSQGPSGNTIYF.

This clone was detected once. The chain uses TRBV9 and TRBJ1-2; D uncertain. The CDR3 totals 12 residues. Germline assignment: CDR1 SGDLS and CDR2 YYNGEE. Trimming pared 3 bases from V and 5 bases from J, leaving 8 bases between. CDR3 in amino acids: CASSEDRYGYTF. CDR3 nucleotides: TGTGCCAGCAGCGAGGATCGGTATGGCTACACCTTC.

The CDR3 loop is CSVEDGLAGGFNEQFF. DNA of the CDR3: TGCAGCGTTGAAGATGGCCTGGCGGGAGGTTTCAATGAGCAGTTCTTC. The chain recombines TRBV29-1 with TRBJ2-1; 8 bases align to TRBD2. Germline assignment: CDR1 SQVTM and CDR2 ANQGSEA. The CDR3 loop spans 16 amino acids. With 0 bases clipped from V and 6 bases from J, the junction kept 10 bases outside the gene matches.

This clone was observed once. The rearrangement links TRBV28 to TRBJ2-5; TRBD1 matches at 7 bases. The J call may not be correct, given that the DNA end is closer to TRBJ2-7. Germline values: CDR1 MDHEN, CDR2 SYDVKM. This CDR3 has 14 residues. The CDR3 loop reads CASSFFQGAYEQYF. The CDR3 DNA reads as TGTGCCAGCAGTTTTTTCCAGGGGGCCTACGAGCAGTACTTC.

The V gene is TRBV6-5, the J gene TRBJ2-5; the D is unclear. Germline loops: CDR1 MNHEY, CDR2 SVGAGI. The V end was cut by 2 bases, the J end by 5 bases, with 3 bases between. The CDR3 contains 11 residues. CDR3 residues: CASSYLETQYF. The DNA for the CDR3 is TGTGCCAGCAGTTACCTTGAGACCCAGTACTTC.

The rearrangement joins TRBV7-2 to TRBJ2-7; possibly TRBD1 for D (5 bases). The germline V gene encodes CDR1 SGHTA and CDR2 FQGNSA. V shed 5 bases and J shed 2 bases, with 16 bases lying between them. This CDR3 has 15 amino acids. The CDR3 DNA sequence: TGTGCCAGCAGCCTAGGGGCAGGAAAGGCCTACGAGCAGTACTTC. It encodes CASSLGAGKAYEQYF. The full variable domain, completed using reference TRBV7-2 and TRBJ2-7, is GAGVSQSPSNKVTEKGKDVELRCDPISGHTALYWYRQSLGQGLEFLIYFQGNSAPDKSGLPSDRFSAERTGGSVSTLTIQRTQQEDSAVYLCASSLGAGKAYEQYFGPGTRLTVT.

In its sample, this clone was seen a few times. The CDR3 coding sequence is TGTGCCAGCAGCCACTACAGAAACACTGAAGCTTTCTTT. It specifies CASSHYRNTEAFF. J is TRBJ1-1 and V is TRBV5-6, with D unresolved. The germline V gene encodes CDR1 SGHDT and CDR2 YYEEEE. The CDR3 covers 13 residues. Between the trimmed V and J ends, which lost 4 bases and 2 bases, there was a span of 9 bases.

The V call is TRBV29-1, the J call TRBJ1-2; D not certain. The V gene's germline CDR1 is SQVTM and CDR2 ANQGSEA. CDR3 length equals 12 residues. Trimming pared 3 bases from V and 8 bases from J, leaving 13 bases between. The CDR3 sequence: CSVELESRGYTF. The CDR3, as DNA: TGCAGCGTTGAGTTAGAGTCTCGGGGCTACACCTTC. Combining the CDR3 with reference TRBV29-1 and TRBJ1-2 gives the whole variable domain SAVISQKPSRDICQRGTSLTIQCQVDSQVTMMFWYRQQPGQSLTLIATANQGSEATYESGFVIDKFPISRPNLTFSTLTVSNMSPEDSSIYLCSVELESRGYTFGSGTRLTVV.

The chain employs TRBV27 and TRBJ1-1, with TRBD1 as a possible D gene (6 bases). Germline CDR1 and CDR2: MNHEY and SMNVEV (reference sequence). This CDR3 is built from 14 residues. V was clipped by 1 base and J by 8 bases, with 14 bases between them. In DNA form, the CDR3 reads TGTGCCAGCAGTTTATTCGTTTCGGGGGCGGAAGCTTTCTTT. It translates to CASSLFVSGAEAFF.